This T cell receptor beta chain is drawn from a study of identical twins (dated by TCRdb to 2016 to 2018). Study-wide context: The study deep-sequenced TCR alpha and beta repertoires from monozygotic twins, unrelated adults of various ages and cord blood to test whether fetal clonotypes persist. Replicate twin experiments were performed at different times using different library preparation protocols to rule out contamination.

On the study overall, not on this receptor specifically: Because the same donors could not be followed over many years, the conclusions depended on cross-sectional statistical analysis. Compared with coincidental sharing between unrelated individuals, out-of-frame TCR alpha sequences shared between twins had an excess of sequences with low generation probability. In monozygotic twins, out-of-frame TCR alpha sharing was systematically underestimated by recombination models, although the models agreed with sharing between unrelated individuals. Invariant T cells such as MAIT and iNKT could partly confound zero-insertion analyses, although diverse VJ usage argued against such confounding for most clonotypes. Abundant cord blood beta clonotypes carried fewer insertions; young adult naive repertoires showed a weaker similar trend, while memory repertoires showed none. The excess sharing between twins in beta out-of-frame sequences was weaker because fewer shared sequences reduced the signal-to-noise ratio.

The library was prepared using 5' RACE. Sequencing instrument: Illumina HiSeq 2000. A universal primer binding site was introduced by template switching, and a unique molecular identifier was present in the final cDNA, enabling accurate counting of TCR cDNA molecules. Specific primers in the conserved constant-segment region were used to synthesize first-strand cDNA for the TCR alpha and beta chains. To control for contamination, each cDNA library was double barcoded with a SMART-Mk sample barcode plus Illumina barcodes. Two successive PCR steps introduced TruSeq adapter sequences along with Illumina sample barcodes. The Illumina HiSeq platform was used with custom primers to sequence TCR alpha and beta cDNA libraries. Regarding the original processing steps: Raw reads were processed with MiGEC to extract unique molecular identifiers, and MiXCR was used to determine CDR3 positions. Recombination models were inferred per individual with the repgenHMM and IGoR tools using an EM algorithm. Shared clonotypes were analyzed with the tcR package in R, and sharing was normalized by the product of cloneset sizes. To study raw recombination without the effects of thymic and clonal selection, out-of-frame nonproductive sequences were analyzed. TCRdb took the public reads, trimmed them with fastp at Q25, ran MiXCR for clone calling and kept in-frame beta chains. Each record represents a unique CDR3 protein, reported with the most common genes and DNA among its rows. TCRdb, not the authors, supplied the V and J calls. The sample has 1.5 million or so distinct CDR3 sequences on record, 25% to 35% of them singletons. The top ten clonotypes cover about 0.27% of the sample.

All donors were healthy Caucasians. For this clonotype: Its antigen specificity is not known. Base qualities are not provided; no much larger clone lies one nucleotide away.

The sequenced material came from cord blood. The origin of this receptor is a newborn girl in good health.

The CDR3 protein is CASSLVAGLETQYF. The DNA reads TGTGCCAGCAGCTTAGTGGCGGGGTTGGAGACCCAGTACTTC. Recombination connected TRBV11-2 to TRBJ2-5; the D gene is perhaps TRBD2, from 6 matching bases. A distance of 11 bases separates the germline ends of V and J, which lose 1 base and 5 bases respectively. CDR1 and CDR2 (SGHAT, FQNNGV) derive from the germline V gene. The CDR3, from cysteine to phenylalanine, totals 14 residues. The only DNA kept is the CDR3, 42 bases in frame from the first base.